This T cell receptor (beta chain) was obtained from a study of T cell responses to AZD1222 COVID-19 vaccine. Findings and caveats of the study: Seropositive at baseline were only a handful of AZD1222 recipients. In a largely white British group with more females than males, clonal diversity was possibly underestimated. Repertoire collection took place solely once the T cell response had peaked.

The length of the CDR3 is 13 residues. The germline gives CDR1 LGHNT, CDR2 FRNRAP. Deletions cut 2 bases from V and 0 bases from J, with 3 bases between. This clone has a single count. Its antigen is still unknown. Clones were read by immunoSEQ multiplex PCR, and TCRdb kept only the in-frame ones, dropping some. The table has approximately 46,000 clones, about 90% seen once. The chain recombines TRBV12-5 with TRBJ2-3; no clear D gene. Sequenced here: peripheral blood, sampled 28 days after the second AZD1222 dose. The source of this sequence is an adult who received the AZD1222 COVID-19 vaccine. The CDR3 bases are TGTGCTAGTGGTTTGTCTAGCACAGATACGCAGTATTTT. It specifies CASGLSSTDTQYF. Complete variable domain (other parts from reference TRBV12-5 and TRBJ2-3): DARVTQTPRHKVTEMGQEVTMRCQPILGHNTVFWYRQTMMQGLELLAYFRNRAPLDDSGMPKDRFSAEMPDATLATLKIQPSEPRDSAVYFCASGLSSTDTQYFGPGTRLTVL.